This entry lists 13 T cell receptor beta chains sequenced from one sample in a study of cytomegalovirus exposure and HLA in healthy donors. Amplification used 60 Vbeta primers and 13 Jbeta primers. Measured with immunoSEQ multiplex PCR; TCRdb has only the in-frame clones, and not every one. The sample yields 200,000 to 250,000 clones, roughly 83% seen once. Sequenced: PBMCs. The receptors stem from a girl between 10 and 17 years old in good health and CMV-seronegative.

Only one count was recorded for this clone. The J gene is TRBJ1-2, the V gene TRBV4-2; 10 bases line up with TRBD1. CDR1 is LGHNA, CDR2 YNFKEQ, per germline. This CDR3 has 17 residues. The V segment lost 2 bases and the J segment 7 bases; nucleotides outside the gene matches: 13. The chain's CDR3 is CASSQPTGGEVLSGYTF. CDR3 in DNA: TGTGCCAGCAGCCAACCGACAGGGGGCGAGGTCTTAAGTGGCTACACCTTC.

This chain uses TRBV20-1 with TRBJ2-7; weak D call: TRBD2 (5 bases). This CDR3 has 11 residues. The germline gives CDR1 DFQATT, CDR2 SNEGSKA (reference sequence). V gave up 6 bases and J gave up 0 bases, with 6 bases separating them. The CDR3 coding sequence is TGCAGTGCGGCGGGCTCCTACGAGCAGTACTTC. The encoded protein is CSAAGSYEQYF.

The chain carries TRBV2 and TRBJ2-7; D ambiguous. There are 12 residues in the CDR3. The germline V gene encodes CDR1 SNHLY and CDR2 FYNNEI. The germline V and J ends were trimmed by 2 bases and 5 bases, with 7 bases remaining between them. This chain's CDR3 is CASSEFLNEQYF. In DNA, the CDR3 is TGTGCCAGCAGTGAATTTCTAAACGAGCAGTACTTC.

The genes are TRBV7-3 and TRBJ1-1; 8 bases line up with TRBD1. The ends lost 2 bases at V and 8 bases at J; junction bases unmatched: 10. The CDR3 runs 15 residues. Germline V gives CDR1 SGHTA, CDR2 FQGTGA. The CDR3 DNA sequence: TGTGCCAGCAGCTTATTCGGGACAGGTAAATCCGAAGCTTTCTTT. This encodes CASSLFGTGKSEAFF.

J is TRBJ2-1 and V is TRBV28, with 11 bases lining up with TRBD2. Trimming removed 8 bases from V and 7 bases from J; junction bases left unmatched: 4. The CDR3 covers 13 residues. Germline CDR1 reads MDHEN; CDR2 reads SYDVKM. CDR3 residues: CASETSGINEQFF. For the CDR3, the DNA is TGTGCCAGCGAGACTAGCGGGATAAATGAGCAGTTCTTC.

This clone is a singleton in its sample. This CDR3 is CASSPRGGEGGEAFF. CDR3 nucleotides: TGTGCCAGCTCACCACGGGGAGGGGAAGGGGGTGAAGCTTTCTTT. V is TRBV18 and J is TRBJ1-1, with D perhaps matching TRBD1 (6 bases). The CDR3 is 15 residues long. V was clipped by 1 base and J by 7 bases, with 16 bases between them. Per germline, CDR1 KGHSH and CDR2 LQKENI.

The chain has TRBV10-3 and TRBJ1-2; TRBD1 might be the D (5 bases). CDR1 is ENHRY and CDR2 is SYGVKD in the germline V gene. The length of the CDR3 is 14 residues. Trimming removed 4 bases at V and 7 bases at J, with 16 bases between. In DNA form, the CDR3 reads TGTGCCATCAGTGTTGCAGGGAAGGTGGCTGGCTACACCTTC. It codes for CAISVAGKVAGYTF.

This sequence joins TRBV27 and TRBJ1-3; D possibly corresponds to TRBD1 (6 bases). Germline-derived CDR1 and CDR2 are MNHEY and SMNVEV (reference sequence). Trimming cost V 6 bases and J 0 bases, with 15 bases left between them. The CDR3 is made up of 16 amino acids. The CDR3 region is CASRRGRGTSGNTIYF. CDR3 DNA: TGTGCCAGCAGAAGGGGGAGAGGAACCTCTGGAAACACCATATATTTT.

The genes are TRBV2 and TRBJ1-2, with 10 positions matching TRBD1. Trimming removed 6 bases from V and 6 bases from J; junction bases left unmatched: 7. The CDR3 has 14 residues. Per germline, CDR1 SNHLY and CDR2 FYNNEI. The CDR3 nucleotides are TGTGCCAGCAGCCAGACAGGGGGCCGGGATGGCTACACCTTC. It codes for CASSQTGGRDGYTF.

The chain carries TRBV5-8 and TRBJ1-5, with 8 bases that match TRBD1. Germline V lookup: CDR1 SGHTS, CDR2 YDEGEE. V lost 4 bases to trimming and J lost 6 bases; unmatched junction nucleotides: 9. The CDR3 covers 15 residues. As DNA, the CDR3 is TGTGCCAGCAGCCCGGATCACAGGGGGGTTCAGCCCCAGCATTTT. Its translation: CASSPDHRGVQPQHF.

The gene calls are TRBV30 and TRBJ1-3, with D tentatively TRBD1 (5 bases). Germline V lookup: CDR1 GTSNPN, CDR2 SVGIG (reference sequence). This CDR3 spans 13 amino acids. V lost 3 bases to trimming and J lost 7 bases, with 13 bases between them. The CDR3 coding sequence is TGTGCCTGGAGAGAGACAAACAGGAACACCATATATTTT. Amino acid sequence: CAWRETNRNTIYF.

CDR3 bases: TGTGCCAGCAGCTTAGCTCGGACAGGGCAGAACACTGAAGCTTTCTTT. Protein: CASSLARTGQNTEAFF. The rearrangement uses TRBV7-8 and TRBJ1-1, with 8 positions matching TRBD1. V trimming: 0 bases; J trimming: 1 base; junction bases outside the gene matches: 4. The CDR3 length is 16 residues. The germline V gene encodes CDR1 SGHVS and CDR2 FQNEAQ. Looking up the rest from reference TRBV7-8 and TRBJ1-1 gives the full variable domain: GAGVSQSPRYKVAKRGQDVALRCDPISGHVSLFWYQQALGQGPEFLTYFQNEAQLDKSGLPSDRFFAERPEGSVSTLKIQRTQQEDSAVYLCASSLARTGQNTEAFFGQGTRLTVV.

The rearrangement uses TRBV28 and TRBJ1-2; 11 positions agree with TRBD1. V lost 4 bases and J lost 4; bases outside the gene matches: 5. Germline V lookup: CDR1 MDHEN, CDR2 SYDVKM. The CDR3 contains 15 residues. CDR3 coding DNA: TGTGCCAGCAGTTCGTCCGGACAGGGGGCCTATGGCTACACCTTC. It specifies CASSSSGQGAYGYTF.